Below are 26 T cell receptor beta chains sequenced from a single sample in a study of blood T cell repertoires in COVID-19. Sequenced by immunoSEQ multiplex PCR; TCRdb stores in-frame clones only, minus some. Found here are a few hundred thousand clones, around 87% of them singletons; the top ten hold about 2.1%. The sample taken for sequencing was PBMCs or T cells enriched from blood (not recorded which). The receptors originated from a man between 40 and 49 years old in a cohort exposed to, infected with or recovered from COVID-19 (not recorded which).

This clone has a handful of counts. The chain carries TRBV3-1 (or the pseudogene TRBV3-2) and TRBJ1-1; no definite D call. V was clipped by 0 bases and J by 6 bases, with 2 bases between them. The CDR3 extends over 11 amino acids. Germline CDR1 and CDR2: LGHDT and YNNKEL (reference sequence). CDR3 bases: TGTGCCAGCAGCCAAGACGCTGAAGCTTTCTTT. It specifies CASSQDAEAFF.

The CDR3 nucleotides read TGCAGCGCCTCTCCGGGCCCCGGGGGCCAAGAGACCCAGTACTTC. This translates into CSASPGPGGQETQYF. V usage is TRBV29-1 and J usage is TRBJ2-5, with D maybe TRBD2 (6 bases). The CDR3 extends over 15 amino acids. Per germline, CDR1 SQVTM and CDR2 ANQGSEA. V lost 7 bases and J lost 1, with 19 bases in between.

The chain couples TRBV6-5 to TRBJ1-6, with a tentative D call TRBD1 (6 bases). There are 15 residues in the CDR3. Trimming removed 0 bases from V and 9 bases from J, with 12 bases in between. The germline CDR1 and CDR2 sequences are MNHEY and SVGAGI. The CDR3 region is CASSYSLGAGSPLHF. DNA for the CDR3: TGTGCCAGCAGTTACTCGTTGGGGGCAGGTTCACCCCTCCACTTT.

This chain connects TRBV6-6 to TRBJ1-5, with 10 bases that match TRBD1. This CDR3 contains 16 residues. Unmatched junction bases numbered 9, after V lost 2 bases and J lost 8 bases. Germline values: CDR1 MNHNY, CDR2 SVGAGI (reference sequence). The CDR3 DNA reads TGTGCCAGCAGTTACGGGGGGGACAGGGGTGTGAAGCCCCAGCATTTT. Translated: CASSYGGDRGVKPQHF.

The chain carries TRBV18 and TRBJ2-5; 7 bases are shared with TRBD2. This CDR3 has 15 residues. V lost 3 bases to trimming and J lost 5 bases; unmatched junction nucleotides: 9. Germline CDR1 KGHSH, CDR2 LQKENI. CDR3 coding DNA: TGTGCCAGCTCACCCGAATGGACTAGAAGTGAGACCCAGTACTTC. Protein product: CASSPEWTRSETQYF.

The rearrangement links TRBV10-3 to TRBJ1-1, with D perhaps matching TRBD1 (6 bases). The length of the CDR3 is 14 residues. Per germline, CDR1 ENHRY and CDR2 SYGVKD. V gave up 5 bases and J gave up 5 bases, with 15 bases separating them. In DNA, the CDR3 is TGTGCCATCAGTATTACAGGGCTGGAGACTGAAGCTTTCTTT. It specifies CAISITGLETEAFF.

This clone was seen many times. Other DNA sequences in the same sample also yield this CDR3. The chain joins TRBV29-1 to TRBJ1-2, with no clear D. The germline V and J ends were trimmed by 3 bases and 3 bases, with 5 bases remaining between them. Per the germline V gene, CDR1 is SQVTM and CDR2 is ANQGSEA. CDR3 length: 11 amino acids. CDR3 bases: TGCAGCGTTGATCGAGACTATGGCTACACCTTC. Its translation: CSVDRDYGYTF. Full variable domain (remainder filled in from reference TRBV29-1 and TRBJ1-2): SAVISQKPSRDICQRGTSLTIQCQVDSQVTMMFWYRQQPGQSLTLIATANQGSEATYESGFVIDKFPISRPNLTFSTLTVSNMSPEDSSIYLCSVDRDYGYTFGSGTRLTVV.

There are a few counts of this clone. The chain uses TRBV13 and TRBJ1-6; D is perhaps TRBD1 (5 bases). V lost 11 bases and J 8 bases, leaving 22 bases between the germline ends. The CDR3 is 15 residues long. The germline V gene encodes CDR1 PRHDT and CDR2 FYEKMQ (reference sequence). Here the CDR3 reads CAGTLAGDQDSPLHF. The CDR3 nucleotides are TGTGCCGGCACCCTAGCGGGGGATCAGGATTCACCCCTCCACTTT.

V usage is TRBV3-1 (or the pseudogene TRBV3-2) and J usage is TRBJ2-5; 13 nucleotides align to TRBD2. V gave up 1 base and J gave up 1 base; unmatched junction bases: 3. From germline, CDR1 is LGHDT and CDR2 YNNKEL (reference sequence). The CDR3 spans 17 residues. CDR3 DNA sequence: TGTGCCAGCAGCCAAGCTCGGACTAGCGGGAGCCAAGAGACCCAGTACTTC. This codes for CASSQARTSGSQETQYF.

V usage is TRBV30 and J usage is TRBJ2-7; no firm D call. Per germline, CDR1 GTSNPN and CDR2 SVGIG (reference sequence). This CDR3 spans 13 amino acids. V lost 0 bases and J 5 bases, leaving 11 bases between the germline ends. This CDR3 reads CAWSVSRLDEQYF. The CDR3 nucleotides read TGTGCCTGGAGTGTATCTAGGTTAGACGAGCAGTACTTC. The full variable domain, in which reference TRBV30 and TRBJ2-7 provide the parts outside the CDR3, is SQTIHQWPATLVQPVGSPLSLECTVEGTSNPNLYWYRQAAGRGLQLLFYSVGIGQISSEVPQNLSASRPQDRQFILSSKKLLLSDSGFYLCAWSVSRLDEQYFGPGTRLTVT.

Written as DNA, the CDR3 is TGTGCCAGCTCACCAGGCGGGGGGAAAGATACGCAGTATTTT. This gives the protein CASSPGGGKDTQYF. This chain connects TRBV18 to TRBJ2-3; 8 bases align to TRBD2. With V trimmed by 2 bases and J by 5 bases, 3 bases remained unmatched. The germline CDR1 and CDR2 sequences are KGHSH and LQKENI. The CDR3 spans 14 residues. The whole variable domain, filled in from reference TRBV18 and TRBJ2-3, reads NAGVMQNPRHLVRRRGQEARLRCSPMKGHSHVYWYRQLPEEGLKFMVYLQKENIIDESGMPKERFSAEFPKEGPSILRIQQVVRGDSAAYFCASSPGGGKDTQYFGPGTRLTVL.

V and J are TRBV4-1 and TRBJ1-4, with D possibly TRBD1 on 6 matching bases. V lost 1 base and J 0 bases, leaving 18 bases between the germline ends. This CDR3 has 19 residues. Germline CDR1 reads MGHRA; CDR2 reads YSYEKL. DNA for the CDR3: TGCGCCAGCAGCCAAGCGGAACCGGGACATACTACAACTAATGAAAAACTGTTTTTT. Translating it yields CASSQAEPGHTTTNEKLFF.

The chain employs TRBV15 and TRBJ2-7, with D possibly TRBD2 on 6 matching bases. Trimming stripped 3 bases from V and 0 bases from J, with 12 bases between. The CDR3 is made up of 15 amino acids. Looked up from germline, CDR1 is LNHNV and CDR2 is YYDKDF (reference sequence). CDR3 region: CATSRSRDFSYEQYF. The CDR3 bases are TGTGCCACCAGCAGGTCCCGGGACTTCTCCTACGAGCAGTACTTC.

The rearrangement uses TRBV7-9 and TRBJ1-5, with a weak D call TRBD1 (6 bases). Germline V gene data show CDR1 as SEHNR and CDR2 as FQNEAQ (reference sequence). The CDR3 is 15 amino acids. With 4 bases removed from V and 9 bases from J, the gap between germline ends came to 19 bases. For the CDR3, the DNA is TGTGCCAGCAGCTCGGGACAATTCAGCCTAATGCCCCAGCATTTT. This sequence encodes CASSSGQFSLMPQHF. The full variable domain, with the rest looked up from reference TRBV7-9 and TRBJ1-5, is DTGVSQNPRHKITKRGQNVTFRCDPISEHNRLYWYRQTLGQGPEFLTYFQNEAQLEKSRLLSDRFSAERPKGSFSTLEIQRTEQGDSAMYLCASSSGQFSLMPQHFGDGTRLSIL.

This clone appeared a single time. This chain links TRBV2 with TRBJ2-7, with TRBD2 matching 10 bases. V trimming: 6 bases; J trimming: 8 bases; junction bases outside the gene matches: 10. Germline assignment: CDR1 SNHLY and CDR2 FYNNEI. CDR3 length equals 14 residues. The CDR3 nucleotides read TGTGCCAGCAGGTCGGCTAGCGGGAGCCCGAAGCAGTACTTC. Its protein is CASRSASGSPKQYF.

The chain employs TRBV6-2 or TRBV6-3 and TRBJ1-1; possibly TRBD1 for D (6 bases). The V end lost 1 base, the J end lost 11 bases, and 20 bases lay between the germline ends. Germline CDR1 MNHEY, CDR2 SVGEGT. CDR3 length equals 15 residues. As DNA, the CDR3 is TGTGCCAGCAGTTACTTCGGAGTCACGAGAAGGGGGGCTTTCTTT. This sequence encodes CASSYFGVTRRGAFF.

The count of this clone is one. J is TRBJ2-5 and V is TRBV19; D uncertain. The CDR3 has 11 amino acids. With 5 bases removed from V and 4 bases from J, the gap between germline ends came to 5 bases. Germline V gene lookup returns CDR1 LNHDA and CDR2 SQIVND (reference sequence). The CDR3 bases are TGTGCCAGTAGTGTCCGAGAGACCCAGTACTTC. This codes for CASSVRETQYF.

This clone has a count of ten or more. The V and J genes are TRBV2 and TRBJ1-5; D may be TRBD1 (5 bases). In germline, CDR1 is SNHLY, CDR2 FYNNEI. The CDR3 is 14 amino acids. Trimming removed 3 bases at V and 3 bases at J, with 9 bases between. For the CDR3, the DNA is TGTGCCAGCAGTGACGGGGGGTTCAATCAGCCCCAGCATTTT. Its protein product is CASSDGGFNQPQHF.

The chain carries TRBV7-6 and TRBJ1-6; unclear D gene. Germline V gives CDR1 SGHVS, CDR2 FNYEAQ. V was cut by 4 bases and J by 0 bases, with 7 bases left in between. This CDR3 spans 15 amino acids. CDR3 coding DNA: TGTGCCAGCAGCTCCACGAGCTCCTATAATTCACCCCTCCACTTT. Translation: CASSSTSSYNSPLHF.

This clone was seen once. The V and J genes are TRBV7-9 and TRBJ2-5, with a tentative D call TRBD2 (5 bases). The CDR3 is 13 amino acids. Trimming left V 5 bases short and J 5 bases short, with 12 bases between. Germline CDR1 and CDR2: SEHNR and FQNEAQ (reference sequence). The CDR3 sequence is CASSTSGSETQYF. The CDR3 DNA sequence: TGTGCCAGCAGCACCTCGGGGAGCGAGACCCAGTACTTC.

The chain carries TRBV27 and TRBJ1-6, with 9 nucleotides matching TRBD1. The V segment lost 5 bases and the J segment 9 bases; nucleotides outside the gene matches: 5. The CDR3 totals 14 residues. The germline gives CDR1 MNHEY, CDR2 SMNVEV (reference sequence). CDR3: CASSPGQGSSPLHF. The CDR3 bases are TGTGCCAGCAGTCCCGGACAGGGGTCTTCACCCCTCCACTTT.

The genes are TRBV11-2 and TRBJ1-3, with D maybe TRBD1 (5 bases). Germline V gene lookup returns CDR1 SGHAT and CDR2 FQNNGV. This CDR3 contains 14 residues. Trimming shortened V by 0 bases and J by 3 bases, and 6 bases separated the two germline ends. The CDR3 loop is CASSLDRVGNTIYF. Here the CDR3 DNA reads TGTGCCAGCAGCTTAGACAGGGTTGGAAACACCATATATTTT. The whole variable domain, remainder taken from reference TRBV11-2 and TRBJ1-3, is EAGVAQSPRYKIIEKRQSVAFWCNPISGHATLYWYQQILGQGPKLLIQFQNNGVVDDSQLPKDRFSAERLKGVDSTLKIQPAKLEDSAVYLCASSLDRVGNTIYFGEGSWLTVV.

The rearrangement uses TRBV10-3 and TRBJ1-5; tentatively, D is TRBD1 (6 bases). The CDR3 extends over 13 amino acids. V was trimmed by 10 bases and J by 3 bases, leaving 13 bases between them. Per the germline V gene, CDR1 is ENHRY and CDR2 is SYGVKD. In DNA, the CDR3 is TGTGCCACCGCAGGGGCCTACAATCAGCCCCAGCATTTT. Translation gives CATAGAYNQPQHF.

There are a few counts of this clone. This rearrangement joins TRBV28 to TRBJ2-3, with TRBD2 identical over 8 bases. This CDR3 spans 17 amino acids. Losses at the gene ends were 6 bases for V and 6 bases for J; bases not matched to a gene: 17. CDR1 is MDHEN, CDR2 SYDVKM, per germline. The CDR3 DNA follows: TGTGCCAGCAGCCCCCCTAGCGGGCGACGTATAACTGATACGCAGTATTTT. Residues: CASSPPSGRRITDTQYF.

This chain links TRBV30 with TRBJ2-2, with 7 positions matching TRBD1. Germline assignment: CDR1 GTSNPN and CDR2 SVGIG (reference sequence). Trimming at V came to 3 bases and at J to 0 bases, leaving 4 bases not matched to a gene. The CDR3 spans 15 residues. The CDR3 loop reads CAWRVDRANTGELFF. CDR3 bases: TGTGCCTGGAGAGTTGACAGGGCGAACACCGGGGAGCTGTTTTTT. Based on the CDR3 plus reference TRBV30 and TRBJ2-2, the full variable domain is SQTIHQWPATLVQPVGSPLSLECTVEGTSNPNLYWYRQAAGRGLQLLFYSVGIGQISSEVPQNLSASRPQDRQFILSSKKLLLSDSGFYLCAWRVDRANTGELFFGEGSRLTVL.

The chain joins TRBV24-1 to TRBJ1-2, with TRBD1 matching 7 bases. Trimming took 3 bases from V and 4 from J; bases not matched to a gene: 4. Germline CDR1 is KGHDR and CDR2 is SFDVKD. This CDR3 region has 14 residues. The CDR3 coding sequence is TGTGCCACCAGTGATCCTCGGACAGGCTATGGCTACACCTTC. Translated: CATSDPRTGYGYTF.